This TCR beta chain was obtained from a study of blood T cell repertoires in COVID-19. About the research overall: Samples came from the United States, Italy and Spain, spanning acute and convalescent COVID-19. T cells, B-cell-depleted T cells, or PBMCs supplied cDNA or gDNA.

Per the original data handling: Estimates of nucleated cell counts were drawn from the amplification of reference gene primers. Assay: immunoSEQ multiplex PCR; the TCRdb copy retains only in-frame clones and omits some. V and J calls and clone size are those listed in that table; D and trimming were worked out from the DNA. The table has roughly 110,000 clones, over 70% seen once. Germline values: CDR1 LNHDA, CDR2 SQIVND (reference sequence). Trimming took off 3 bases at V and 5 bases at J, with 16 bases between the two ends. This CDR3 spans 16 amino acids. The chain carries TRBV19 and TRBJ2-2, with D possibly matching TRBD1 (5 bases). The receptor's source is a woman between 70 and 85 years old with acute or convalescent COVID-19. The sample consisted of peripheral blood. The CDR3 DNA sequence: TGTGCCAGTAGTATCCAGGGAAGCATTAGGACCGGGGAGCTGTTTTTT. It is translated as CASSIQGSIRTGELFF. The variable domain in full, with the rest retrieved from reference TRBV19 and TRBJ2-2, is DGGITQSPKYLFRKEGQNVTLSCEQNLNHDAMYWYRQDPGQGLRLIYYSQIVNDFQKGDIAEGYSVSREKKESFPLTVTSAQKNPTAFYLCASSIQGSIRTGELFFGEGSRLTVL.